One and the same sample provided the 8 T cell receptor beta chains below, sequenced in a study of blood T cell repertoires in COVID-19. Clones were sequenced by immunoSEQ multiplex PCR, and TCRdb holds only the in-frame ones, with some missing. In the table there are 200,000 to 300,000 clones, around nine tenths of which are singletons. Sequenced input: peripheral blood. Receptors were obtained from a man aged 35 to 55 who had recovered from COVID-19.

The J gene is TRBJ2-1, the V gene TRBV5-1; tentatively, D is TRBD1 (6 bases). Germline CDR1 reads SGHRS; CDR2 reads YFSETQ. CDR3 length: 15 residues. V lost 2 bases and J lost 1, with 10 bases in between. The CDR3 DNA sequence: TGCGCCAGCAGCTTCTTAAGGGGGTCCTACAATGAGCAGTTCTTC. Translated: CASSFLRGSYNEQFF.

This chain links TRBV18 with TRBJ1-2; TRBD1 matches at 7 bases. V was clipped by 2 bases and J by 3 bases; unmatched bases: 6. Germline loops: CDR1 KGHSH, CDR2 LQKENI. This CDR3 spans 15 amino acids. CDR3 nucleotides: TGTGCCAGCTCACCAACCTGGACAGGTGACTATGGCTACACCTTC. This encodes CASSPTWTGDYGYTF.

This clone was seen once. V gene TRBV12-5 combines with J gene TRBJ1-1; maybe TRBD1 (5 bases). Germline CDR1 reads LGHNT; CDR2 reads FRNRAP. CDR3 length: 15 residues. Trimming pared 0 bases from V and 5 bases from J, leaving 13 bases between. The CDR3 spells CASGLVRPGLTEAFF. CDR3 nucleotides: TGTGCTAGTGGTTTGGTACGACCAGGGCTGACTGAAGCTTTCTTT.

The CDR3, as DNA: TGTGCCAGCAGCCCGCAGCCGGGACAGGGGTCAAATCAGCCCCAGCATTTT. Its protein product is CASSPQPGQGSNQPQHF. The chain uses TRBV7-8 and TRBJ1-5; TRBD1 agrees at 10 bases. V shed 5 bases, J shed 4 bases, and the junction held 11 bases outside the gene matches. The germline gives CDR1 SGHVS, CDR2 FQNEAQ. The CDR3 length is 17 residues.

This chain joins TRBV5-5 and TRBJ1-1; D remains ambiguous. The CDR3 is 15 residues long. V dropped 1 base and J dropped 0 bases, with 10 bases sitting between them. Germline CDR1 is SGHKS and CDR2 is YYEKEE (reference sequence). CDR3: CASSLKREMNTEAFF. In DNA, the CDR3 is TGTGCCAGCAGCTTGAAAAGGGAGATGAACACTGAAGCTTTCTTT.

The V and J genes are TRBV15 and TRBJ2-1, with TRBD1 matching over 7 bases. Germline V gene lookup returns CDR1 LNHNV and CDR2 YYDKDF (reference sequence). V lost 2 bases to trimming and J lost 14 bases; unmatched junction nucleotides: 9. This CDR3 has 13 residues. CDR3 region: CATSRTNPGTEFF. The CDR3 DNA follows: TGTGCCACCAGCAGAACTAACCCAGGGACAGAGTTCTTC.

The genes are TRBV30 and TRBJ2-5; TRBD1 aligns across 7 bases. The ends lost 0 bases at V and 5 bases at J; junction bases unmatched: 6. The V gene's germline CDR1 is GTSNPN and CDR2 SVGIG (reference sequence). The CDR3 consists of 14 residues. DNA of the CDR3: TGTGCCTGGAGTGTACGGCTAGGGGGCGAGACCCAGTACTTC. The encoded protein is CAWSVRLGGETQYF.

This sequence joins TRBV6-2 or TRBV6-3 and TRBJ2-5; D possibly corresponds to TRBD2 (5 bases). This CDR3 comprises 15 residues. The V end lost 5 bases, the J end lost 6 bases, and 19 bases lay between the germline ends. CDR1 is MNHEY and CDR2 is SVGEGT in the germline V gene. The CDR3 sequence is CASSTLIEGHKTQYF. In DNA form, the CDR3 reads TGTGCCAGCAGTACGCTCATAGAGGGCCATAAGACCCAGTACTTC.